The 21 T cell receptor beta chains presented below share a single source sample, sequenced in a study of blood T cell repertoires in COVID-19. The method was immunoSEQ multiplex PCR; TCRdb's version includes in-frame clones alone and lacks a portion of them. The sample shows over 100,000 clones, 83% of them seen only once. Sample: peripheral blood. These receptors were obtained from a woman aged 60-75 years with acute or convalescent COVID-19.

The V call is TRBV5-5, the J call TRBJ1-5; D ambiguous. This CDR3 is built from 14 residues. The V end lost 4 bases, the J end lost 4 bases, and 12 bases lay between the germline ends. CDR1 is SGHKS and CDR2 is YYEKEE in the germline V gene (reference sequence). Here the CDR3 DNA reads TGTGCCAGCAGCCGGCCGGGAGAAAATCAGCCCCAGCATTTT. Its translation is CASSRPGENQPQHF.

The V gene is TRBV6-5, the J gene TRBJ2-2; TRBD2 matches 8 bases. CDR1 and CDR2 (germline): MNHEY, SVGAGI. With 8 bases clipped from V and 5 bases from J, the junction kept 7 bases outside the gene matches. The CDR3 is made up of 14 amino acids. CDR3 DNA: TGTGCCAGCCAAGAAAGCGGGAGTACCGGGGAGCTGTTTTTT. Its translation is CASQESGSTGELFF.

V usage is TRBV7-3 and J usage is TRBJ2-2; 7 nucleotides align to TRBD2. Per germline, CDR1 SGHTA and CDR2 FQGTGA. J was trimmed by 7 bases and V by 3 bases; bases with no gene match: 8. This CDR3 is 15 amino acids long. The CDR3 protein is CASSFGPGGSGELFF. The CDR3 region has the DNA TGTGCCAGCAGCTTCGGTCCGGGAGGCAGCGGGGAGCTGTTTTTT.

V and J are TRBV5-5 and TRBJ2-5, with 12 bases lining up with TRBD2. The CDR3 contains 18 residues. Germline CDR1 reads SGHKS; CDR2 reads YYEKEE (reference sequence). The V gene end was trimmed by 0 bases and the J gene end by 4 bases; junction bases not matched to a gene: 10. The chain's CDR3 is CASSLDLAGGPAVETQYF. The CDR3 DNA is TGTGCCAGCAGCTTGGACCTAGCGGGAGGGCCCGCAGTAGAGACCCAGTACTTC.

Concerning this clone itself: Other DNA sequences in the same sample also yield this CDR3. The genes are TRBV20-1 and TRBJ2-1, with D uncertain. Germline V gene lookup returns CDR1 DFQATT and CDR2 SNEGSKA (reference sequence). The CDR3 covers 10 residues. Trimming left V 3 bases short and J 8 bases short, with 5 bases between. In DNA, the CDR3 is TGCAGTGCTAGGCGCGATGAGCAGTTCTTC. This codes for CSARRDEQFF.

This clone was counted between two and nine times. The gene calls are TRBV27 and TRBJ2-7; D gene uncertain. V dropped 6 bases and J dropped 6 bases, with 12 bases sitting between them. The CDR3 loop spans 12 amino acids. Germline V gene data show CDR1 as MNHEY and CDR2 as SMNVEV (reference sequence). CDR3 DNA: TGTGCCAGCAGATCATACCCGAGCGAGCAGTACTTC. It translates to CASRSYPSEQYF.

The chain links TRBV6-2 or TRBV6-3 to TRBJ2-7; unclear D gene. The CDR3 is made up of 13 amino acids. V lost 3 bases, J lost 2 bases, and 8 bases lay in between. Per germline, CDR1 MNHEY and CDR2 SVGEGT. The CDR3 DNA reads TGTGCCAGCAGTTATTTAGCCCCCTACGAGCAGTACTTC. It translates to CASSYLAPYEQYF.

This rearrangement joins TRBV4-3 to TRBJ1-5, with TRBD1 identical over 7 bases. Trimming removed 0 bases from V and 5 bases from J; junction bases left unmatched: 10. The CDR3 is made up of 17 amino acids. The germline CDR1 and CDR2 sequences are LGHNA and YSLEER. In nucleotides, the CDR3 is TGCGCCAGCAGCCAAGATTTAATAGGGACAGTCTATCAGCCCCAGCATTTT. Its protein product is CASSQDLIGTVYQPQHF.

The chain uses TRBV4-1 and TRBJ2-5; a weak D match, TRBD2 (7 bases). Germline values: CDR1 MGHRA, CDR2 YSYEKL. The V end lost 0 bases, the J end lost 5 bases, and 19 bases lay between the germline ends. CDR3 size: 17 residues. Here the CDR3 DNA reads TGCGCCAGCAGCCAAGATCGGGGGGCAGGGCTCACCGAGACCCAGTACTTC. This sequence encodes CASSQDRGAGLTETQYF.

This clone showed up just once. The rearrangement joins TRBV12-5 to TRBJ1-3, with a weak D call TRBD1 (5 bases). The germline V and J ends were trimmed by 8 bases and 4 bases, with 9 bases remaining between them. The CDR3 consists of 12 residues. Germline V gene data show CDR1 as LGHNT and CDR2 as FRNRAP. The CDR3 sequence: CASQTAGNTIYF. The CDR3 nucleotides are TGTGCTAGTCAGACAGCAGGAAACACCATATATTTT.

The chain joins TRBV5-1 to TRBJ2-2; D is undetermined. V was shortened by 1 base and J by 4 bases, with 11 bases between the two germline ends. Looked up from germline, CDR1 is SGHRS and CDR2 is YFSETQ. The CDR3 runs 15 residues. In DNA, the CDR3 is TGCGCCAGCAGCTTGTGGGCAGATCCCACCGGGGAGCTGTTTTTT. It codes for CASSLWADPTGELFF.

V is TRBV6-1 and J is TRBJ2-7, with 7 bases aligning to TRBD2. CDR3 size: 17 residues. Unmatched junction bases numbered 14, after V lost 4 bases and J lost 2 bases. CDR1 and CDR2 from the germline V gene are MNHNS and SASEGT. The CDR3 region is CASSGVEWSSGTYEQYF. DNA of the CDR3: TGTGCCAGCAGTGGCGTGGAGTGGTCTAGCGGTACCTACGAGCAGTACTTC.

The gene calls are TRBV14 and TRBJ2-3; possibly TRBD2 for D (6 bases). Per germline, CDR1 SGHDN and CDR2 FVKESK. CDR3 size: 17 residues. Trimming stripped 4 bases from V and 1 base from J, with 18 bases between. DNA for the CDR3: TGTGCCAGCAGCCCGGGGACTCAGACCCCAGGCACAGATACGCAGTATTTT. This translates into CASSPGTQTPGTDTQYF.

This rearrangement joins TRBV5-6 to TRBJ2-7; 10 nucleotides align to TRBD1. Trimming at V came to 5 bases and at J to 5 bases, leaving 10 bases not matched to a gene. The CDR3 contains 15 residues. CDR1 is SGHDT and CDR2 is YYEEEE in the germline V gene. CDR3 in DNA: TGTGCCAGCAGAGGTCTCCGGGACAGGGGCCACGAGCAGTACTTC. It specifies CASRGLRDRGHEQYF.

This rearrangement joins TRBV6-5 to TRBJ2-3, with D unclear. V was shortened by 0 bases and J by 1 base, with 11 bases between the two germline ends. The germline V gene encodes CDR1 MNHEY and CDR2 SVGAGI. This CDR3 spans 16 amino acids. The CDR3 region is CASSYSKAVGTDTQYF. CDR3 nucleotides: TGTGCCAGCAGTTACTCAAAGGCGGTGGGCACAGATACGCAGTATTTT.

The chain has TRBV6-5 and TRBJ2-1, with TRBD2 as a possible D gene (6 bases). CDR3 length: 12 amino acids. Germline V gene lookup returns CDR1 MNHEY and CDR2 SVGAGI. V was trimmed by 6 bases and J by 10 bases, leaving 13 bases between them. DNA of the CDR3: TGTGCCAGCAGCCACGGACTAAAGGAGCAGTTCTTC. This gives the protein CASSHGLKEQFF.

The chain joins TRBV3-1 (or the pseudogene TRBV3-2) to TRBJ2-5; 11 bases map to TRBD2. The V and J ends lost 10 bases and 3 bases, in that order; junction bases with no gene match: 4. The CDR3 covers 13 residues. Germline loops: CDR1 LGHDT, CDR2 YNNKEL (reference sequence). The CDR3 here is CATLAGGEETQYF. The DNA of the CDR3 is TGTGCCACCCTAGCGGGGGGCGAAGAGACCCAGTACTTC.

The chain uses TRBV10-1 and TRBJ1-2; the D gene is possibly TRBD1 (6 bases). Germline assignment: CDR1 WNHNN and CDR2 SYGVQD (reference sequence). This CDR3 is 12 amino acids long. V shed 8 bases and J shed 6 bases, with 13 bases lying between them. The CDR3 DNA sequence: TGCGCCAGCGCCGGGGGGCAAAATGGCTACACCTTC. Protein sequence: CASAGGQNGYTF.

The V and J genes are TRBV5-4 and TRBJ2-7, with 11 bases lining up with TRBD1. The germline V gene has CDR1 SGHNT and CDR2 YYREEE (reference sequence). The CDR3 has 14 amino acids. The V gene end was trimmed by 2 bases and the J gene end by 7 bases; junction bases not matched to a gene: 5. Written as DNA, the CDR3 is TGTGCCAGCAGCTTAGGACAGGGGGCGAGAGAGCAGTACTTC. Protein: CASSLGQGAREQYF.

CDR3 residues: CASSPAVGSTTGELFF. The CDR3 region has the DNA TGCGCCAGCAGCCCCGCGGTCGGGTCTACCACCGGGGAGCTGTTTTTT. The chain recombines TRBV5-1 with TRBJ2-2, with D uncertain. Germline CDR1 and CDR2: SGHRS and YFSETQ. Trimming left V 4 bases short and J 4 bases short, with 17 bases between. This CDR3 spans 16 amino acids. Full variable domain (missing parts from reference TRBV5-1 and TRBJ2-2): KAGVTQTPRYLIKTRGQQVTLSCSPISGHRSVSWYQQTPGQGLQFLFEYFSETQRNKGNFPGRFSGRQFSNSRSEMNVSTLELGDSALYLCASSPAVGSTTGELFFGEGSRLTVL.

The rearrangement uses TRBV19 and TRBJ1-5; 8 bases are a match to TRBD1. The V segment lost 2 bases and the J segment 2 bases; nucleotides outside the gene matches: 8. Germline CDR1 reads LNHDA; CDR2 reads SQIVND (reference sequence). There are 17 residues in the CDR3. CDR3 sequence (DNA): TGTGCCAGTAGTATATTGCCAGGGGGCTGGGGCAATCAGCCCCAGCATTTT. Amino acid sequence: CASSILPGGWGNQPQHF.